This is a list of T cell receptor beta chains from one sample in a study of T-cell reconstitution after alpha-beta-depleted transplantation in children. TCRdb reanalysed the PCR reads using MiXCR and keeps one entry per CDR3 protein. The sample lists 480,000 or so distinct CDR3 sequences, about 10% occurring once. Here the sequenced sample was PBMCs, taken before TCRalphabeta/CD19-depleted stem cell transplant. These receptors all come from a child aged 2-15 years with inherited bone marrow failure, due to receive a stem cell transplant. CDR3s include the opening cysteine and the closing phenylalanine or tryptophan. D genes are given only for firm matches. Only some rows state a clone size, as once, few, many or a class for expanded clones.

D gene	clone size	J gene	V gene	CDR3 DNA	CDR3 protein
TRBD2	many	TRBJ2-3	TRBV28	TGTGCCATGGGGGGCGGGAGGGGGTCGACAGATACGCAGTATTTT	CAMGGGRGSTDTQYF
TRBD1	many	TRBJ1-2	TRBV3-1	TGTGCCAGCAGCCAACTACAGGGGGAAGACTATGGCTACACCTTC	CASSQLQGEDYGYTF
-	-	TRBJ1-5	TRBV4-1	TGCGCCAGCAGCCAAGATGAGGGTGAGGTTCAGCCCCAGCATTTT	CASSQDEGEVQPQHF
-	many	TRBJ1-5	TRBV12-3/TRBV12-4	TGTGCCAGCAGTTTTGTTGGGGGAAGACAGCCCCAGCATTTT	CASSFVGGRQPQHF
TRBD2	-	TRBJ2-1	TRBV20-1	TGCAGTGCTAGTTTTGCGGGAGGGCATGAGCAGTTCTTC	CSASFAGGHEQFF
-	many	TRBJ2-1	TRBV4-3	TGCGCCAGCAGCCAAGAGGGCTTCGAGTCCTACAATGAGCAGTTCTTC	CASSQEGFESYNEQFF
TRBD1	many	TRBJ2-7	TRBV7-9	TGTGCCAGCAGCCTAGGCCCCCAGGGACAGGCCTCCTACGAGCAGTACTTC	CASSLGPQGQASYEQYF
TRBD1	many	TRBJ1-4	TRBV10-3	TGTGCCATCAGTGACCCCGACAGGGGAGTAGATGAAAAACTGTTTTTT	CAISDPDRGVDEKLFF
-	many	TRBJ2-2	TRBV2	TGTGCCAGCAGTGAATACGCTAGCTCCGGGGAGCTGTTTTTT	CASSEYASSGELFF
-	many	TRBJ2-3	TRBV6-1	TGTGCCAGCAGTGGGACTTACACAGATACGCAGTATTTT	CASSGTYTDTQYF
-	many	TRBJ2-1	TRBV20-1	TGCAGTGCTAGAGGGGCAACGACTGGAGAGCAGTTCTTC	CSARGATTGEQFF
TRBD1	many	TRBJ2-6	TRBV29-1	TGCAGCGTTGGGGGTCTAGGGGGCGCTCTCTCTGGGGCCAACGTCCTGACTTTC	CSVGGLGGALSGANVLTF
TRBD1	-	TRBJ2-7	TRBV28	TGTGCCGGCAGTTGGGACAGGTCCTACGAGCAGTACTTC	CAGSWDRSYEQYF
TRBD1	many	TRBJ2-7	TRBV29-1	TGCAGCGTCCCGGGACAGGGCGGGTACGAGCAGTACTTC	CSVPGQGGYEQYF
TRBD2	few	TRBJ2-2	TRBV4-1	TGCGCCAGCAGCCAGGGGATAGCGGGAGGGCACACCGGGGAGCTGTTTTTT	CASSQGIAGGHTGELFF
-	many	TRBJ2-7	TRBV29-1	TGCAGCGGGGGGGACAGTGTCTACGAGCAGTACTTC	CSGGDSVYEQYF
TRBD2	few	TRBJ2-1	TRBV4-3	TGCGCCAGCAGCTATACTAGCGGGAGGGCCGGAGTGAATGAGCAGTTCTTC	CASSYTSGRAGVNEQFF
TRBD1	-	TRBJ2-7	TRBV20-1	TGCAGTGCTAGAACCCCCGGACAGGGGGCCTTATACGAGCAGTACTTC	CSARTPGQGALYEQYF
-	-	TRBJ1-2	TRBV5-6	TGTGCCAGCAGCTTGAAGGGTGGCTACACCTTC	CASSLKGGYTF
-	many	TRBJ1-1	TRBV21-1	TGTGCCAGCAGCGGGGGGGCTCCCAGGAACACTGAAGCTTTCTTT	CASSGGAPRNTEAFF
TRBD2	many	TRBJ2-5	TRBV27	TGTGCCAGCAGTAAAATGCCGGGGGGAGAGACCCAGTACTTC	CASSKMPGGETQYF
-	few	TRBJ2-1	TRBV30	TGTGCCTGGAGTGTGGATCCCGCCTACAATGAGCAGTTCTTC	CAWSVDPAYNEQFF
-	many	TRBJ2-1	TRBV24-1	TGTGCCACCAGTACTCCCAATGAGCAGTTCTTC	CATSTPNEQFF
-	many	TRBJ2-6	TRBV4-3	TGCGCCAGCAGCCAAGTTCCCAGCATGGAGACCAACGTCCTGACTTTC	CASSQVPSMETNVLTF
-	many	TRBJ2-5	TRBV3-1	TGTGCCAGCAGCCCCCAGGTGCGGGATCAAGAGACCCAGTACTTC	CASSPQVRDQETQYF
-	many	TRBJ1-2	TRBV5-1	TGCGCCAGCAGCCAAAGGGACGGTCCCTATGGCTACACCTTC	CASSQRDGPYGYTF
TRBD1	-	TRBJ1-2	TRBV30	TGTGCCAGCCCAGGGGGAGCTAACTATAGCTACACCTTC	CASPGGANYSYTF
-	many	TRBJ2-7	TRBV27	TGTGCCAGCAGTTTCTTGGACCACGAGCAGTACTTC	CASSFLDHEQYF
-	many	TRBJ2-7	TRBV28	TGTGCCAGCAAGGCGGGCGAGATCTACGAGCAGTACTTC	CASKAGEIYEQYF
TRBD2	-	TRBJ2-2	TRBV11-2	TGTGCCAGCAGCTTAGATAGAGGAGTAGCGGGAGGGGCCGGGGAGCTGTTTTTT	CASSLDRGVAGGAGELFF
-	-	TRBJ2-1	TRBV7-9	TGTGCCAGCAGCTTTAGGACAAATTACAATGAGCAGTTCTTC	CASSFRTNYNEQFF
TRBD2	many	TRBJ2-1	TRBV28	TGTGCCAGCAGCTCAGGACTAGCGGACCCATCCTACAATGAGCAGTTCTTC	CASSSGLADPSYNEQFF
-	-	TRBJ2-1	TRBV5-1	TGCGCCAGCAGCTTATCGGGACTCCCGGGCGATGAGCAGTTCTTC	CASSLSGLPGDEQFF
-	many	TRBJ1-4	TRBV6-1	TGTGCCAGCAGTGTGGGACGGATTAATGAAAAACTGTTTTTT	CASSVGRINEKLFF
TRBD2	many	TRBJ2-1	TRBV20-1	TGCAGTGCTAGGGACGTAGCGGGAGTACCCTACAATGAGCAGTTCTTC	CSARDVAGVPYNEQFF
-	many	TRBJ2-7	TRBV6-2/TRBV6-3	TGTGCCAGCAGTTACGGGTCGGTCGGCCTCTACGAGCAGTACTTC	CASSYGSVGLYEQYF
-	-	TRBJ2-1	TRBV20-1	TGCAGTGCTAGAGAGGGAGGTGATGAGCAGTTCTTC	CSAREGGDEQFF
-	many	TRBJ2-6	TRBV7-9	TGTGCCAGCAGCTTAGGATGGGGAGGGGGACTCCTCTCTGGGGCCAACGTCCTGACTTTC	CASSLGWGGGLLSGANVLTF
TRBD2	few	TRBJ2-3	TRBV27	TGTGCCAGCAGTTTCCTTACGATCGGGGGGACAGATACGCAGTATTTT	CASSFLTIGGTDTQYF
TRBD1	many	TRBJ1-5	TRBV27	TGTGCCAGCAGAATCTCAGCCGGGACAGGGGGCGAAAAGCCCCAGCATTTT	CASRISAGTGGEKPQHF
-	many	TRBJ2-7	TRBV7-2	TGTGCCAGCAGCCTCCGGGGCGCCGACTCCTACGAGCAGTACTTC	CASSLRGADSYEQYF
TRBD2	few	TRBJ2-3	TRBV12-3/TRBV12-4	TGTGCCAGCAGTTTAATGCGGGGGGGGGGTACGCAGTATTTT	CASSLMRGGGTQYF
TRBD1	-	TRBJ2-1	TRBV6-5	TGTGCCAGCAGTTCCCCAGGGGGCTACTACAATGAGCAGTTCTTC	CASSSPGGYYNEQFF
-	few	TRBJ2-1	TRBV14	TGTGCCAGCACCAAAGATCCAGGGGGGCGCTCCTACAATGAGCAGTTCTTC	CASTKDPGGRSYNEQFF
-	many	TRBJ1-5	TRBV6-5	TGTGCCAGCAGTTACTCGGGGGCCGGCCAGCCCCAGCATTTT	CASSYSGAGQPQHF
-	many	TRBJ1-5	TRBV12-3/TRBV12-4	TGTGCCAGCAAGCGGGAATCTTATAGCAATCAGCCCCAGCATTTT	CASKRESYSNQPQHF
-	many	TRBJ2-7	TRBV10-3	TGTGCCAGCACCAACACCCCGGGCGAGCAGTACTTC	CASTNTPGEQYF
TRBD2	-	TRBJ2-7	TRBV5-4	TGTGCCAGCAGCCGGACTAGCGGGAGTCAGGCCTACGAGCAGTACTTC	CASSRTSGSQAYEQYF
TRBD2	few	TRBJ2-3	TRBV20-1	TGCAGTGCAAAGACTAGCGGAGAGTACACAGATACGCAGTATTTT	CSAKTSGEYTDTQYF
TRBD2	many	TRBJ2-3	TRBV10-3	TGTGCCATCATGGCGGGACTAGACACAGATACGCAGTATTTT	CAIMAGLDTDTQYF
TRBD2	many	TRBJ2-7	TRBV20-1	TGCAGTGCTAGACCCGCGGGAGAGATCTACGAGCAGTACTTC	CSARPAGEIYEQYF
TRBD2	many	TRBJ2-3	TRBV11-2	TGTGCCAGCAGCTTTCGACTAGCGGGACGCACAGATACGCAGTATTTT	CASSFRLAGRTDTQYF
TRBD2	many	TRBJ2-3	TRBV7-9	TGTGCCAGCAGCTTTTCGGGAGGGGCGAAAGATACGCAGTATTTT	CASSFSGGAKDTQYF
-	many	TRBJ1-2	TRBV12-3/TRBV12-4	TGTGCCAGCAGCCGGTGGGGCAACTATGGCTACACCTTC	CASSRWGNYGYTF
TRBD2	many	TRBJ2-7	TRBV6-5	TGTGCCAGCACCTACTGGGCTAGCGGGAGGATCTCCTACGAGCAGTACTTC	CASTYWASGRISYEQYF
-	many	TRBJ2-5	TRBV20-1	TGCAGTGCTAGAGACCCCGGGACCCAGGGAGAGACCCAGTACTTC	CSARDPGTQGETQYF
TRBD1	many	TRBJ2-7	TRBV7-6	TGTGCCAGCAGCTTTGGGACAGGGGTCTCCTACGAGCAGTACTTC	CASSFGTGVSYEQYF